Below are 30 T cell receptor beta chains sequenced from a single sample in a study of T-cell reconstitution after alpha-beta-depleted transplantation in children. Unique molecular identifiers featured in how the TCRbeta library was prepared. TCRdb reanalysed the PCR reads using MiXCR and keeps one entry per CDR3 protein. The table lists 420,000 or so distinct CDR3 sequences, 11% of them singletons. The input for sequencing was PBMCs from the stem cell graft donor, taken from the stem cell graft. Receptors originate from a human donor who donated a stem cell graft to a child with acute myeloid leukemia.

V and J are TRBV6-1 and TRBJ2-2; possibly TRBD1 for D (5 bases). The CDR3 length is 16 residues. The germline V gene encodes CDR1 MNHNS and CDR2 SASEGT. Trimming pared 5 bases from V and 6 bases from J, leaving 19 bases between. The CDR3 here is CASSPRWGAGAGELFF. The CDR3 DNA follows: TGTGCCAGCAGTCCCCGGTGGGGCGCCGGAGCCGGGGAGCTGTTTTTT.

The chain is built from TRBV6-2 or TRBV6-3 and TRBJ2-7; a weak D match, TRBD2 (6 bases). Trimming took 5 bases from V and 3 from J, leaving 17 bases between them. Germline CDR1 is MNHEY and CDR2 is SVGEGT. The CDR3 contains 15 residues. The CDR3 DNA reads TGTGCCAGCAGTAAGGCCGGGACTTTGAACTACGAGCAGTACTTC. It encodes CASSKAGTLNYEQYF.

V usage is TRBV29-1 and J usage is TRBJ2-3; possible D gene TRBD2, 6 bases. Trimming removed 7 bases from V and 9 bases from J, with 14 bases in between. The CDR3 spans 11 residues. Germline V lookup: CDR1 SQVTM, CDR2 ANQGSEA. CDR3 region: CSATWGETQYF. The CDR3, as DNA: TGCAGCGCGACCTGGGGGGAAACGCAGTATTTT.

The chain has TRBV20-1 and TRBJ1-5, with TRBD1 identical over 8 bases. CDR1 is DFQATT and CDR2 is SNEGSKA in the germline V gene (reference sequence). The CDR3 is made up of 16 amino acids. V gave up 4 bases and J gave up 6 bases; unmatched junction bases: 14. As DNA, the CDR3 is TGCAGTGCTATCTCCGACAGGGGTATTATGGTTCAGCCCCAGCATTTT. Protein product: CSAISDRGIMVQPQHF.

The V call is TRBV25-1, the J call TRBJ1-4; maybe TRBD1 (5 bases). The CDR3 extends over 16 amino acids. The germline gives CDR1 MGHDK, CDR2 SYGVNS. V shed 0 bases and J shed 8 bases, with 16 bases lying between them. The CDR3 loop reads CASSEYSARAREKLFF. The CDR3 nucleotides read TGTGCCAGCAGTGAATATAGCGCCAGGGCTCGGGAAAAACTGTTTTTT.

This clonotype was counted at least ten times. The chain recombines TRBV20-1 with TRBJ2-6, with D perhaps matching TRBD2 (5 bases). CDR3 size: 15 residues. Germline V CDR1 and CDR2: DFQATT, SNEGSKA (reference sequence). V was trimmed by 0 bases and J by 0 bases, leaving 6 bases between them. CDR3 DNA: TGCAGTGCTAGAGATCGGGACTCTGGGGCCAACGTCCTGACTTTC. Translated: CSARDRDSGANVLTF.

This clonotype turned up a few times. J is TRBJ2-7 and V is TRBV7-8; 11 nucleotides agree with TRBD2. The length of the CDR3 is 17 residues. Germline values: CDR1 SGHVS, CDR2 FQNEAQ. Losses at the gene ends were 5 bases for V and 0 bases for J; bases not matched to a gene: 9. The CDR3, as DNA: TGTGCCAGCAGCCCTAGGTCCGGGACTAGCGGCTCCTACGAGCAGTACTTC. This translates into CASSPRSGTSGSYEQYF. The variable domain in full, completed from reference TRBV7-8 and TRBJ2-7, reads GAGVSQSPRYKVAKRGQDVALRCDPISGHVSLFWYQQALGQGPEFLTYFQNEAQLDKSGLPSDRFFAERPEGSVSTLKIQRTQQEDSAVYLCASSPRSGTSGSYEQYFGPGTRLTVT.

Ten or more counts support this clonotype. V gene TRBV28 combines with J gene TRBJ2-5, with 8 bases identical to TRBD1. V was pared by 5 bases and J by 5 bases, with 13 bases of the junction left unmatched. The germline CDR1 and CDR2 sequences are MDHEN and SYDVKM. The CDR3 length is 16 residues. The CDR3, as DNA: TGTGCCAGCAGTGAATCCCAGGACAGGGTTGGGGAGACCCAGTACTTC. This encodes CASSESQDRVGETQYF.

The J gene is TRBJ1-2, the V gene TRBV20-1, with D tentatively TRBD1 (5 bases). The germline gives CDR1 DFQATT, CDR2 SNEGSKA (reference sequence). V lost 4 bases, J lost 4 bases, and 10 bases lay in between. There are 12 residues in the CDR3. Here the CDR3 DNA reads TGCAGTGCTACCAGGGAAGGCTATGGCTACACCTTC. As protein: CSATREGYGYTF.

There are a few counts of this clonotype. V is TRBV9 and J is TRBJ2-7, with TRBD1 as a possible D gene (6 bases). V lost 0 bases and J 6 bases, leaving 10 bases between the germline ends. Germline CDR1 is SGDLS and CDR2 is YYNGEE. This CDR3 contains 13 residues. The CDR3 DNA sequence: TGTGCCAGCAGCGTAGTCCAAGGGGGCGAGCAGTACTTC. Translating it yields CASSVVQGGEQYF.

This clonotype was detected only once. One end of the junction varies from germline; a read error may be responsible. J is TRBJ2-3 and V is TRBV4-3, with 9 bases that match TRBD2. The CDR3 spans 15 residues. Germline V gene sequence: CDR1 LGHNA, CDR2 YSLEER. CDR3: CASGQDSGSGRTQYF. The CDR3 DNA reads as TGCGCCAGCGGCCAAGATAGCGGGAGCGGGCGTACGCAGTATTTT.

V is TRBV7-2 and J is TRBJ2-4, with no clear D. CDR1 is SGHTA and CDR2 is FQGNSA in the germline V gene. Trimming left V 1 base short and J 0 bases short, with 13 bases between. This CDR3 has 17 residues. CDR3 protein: CASSLGFGNLAKNIQYF. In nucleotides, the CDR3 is TGTGCCAGCAGCTTAGGGTTTGGAAACCTAGCCAAAAACATTCAGTACTTC.

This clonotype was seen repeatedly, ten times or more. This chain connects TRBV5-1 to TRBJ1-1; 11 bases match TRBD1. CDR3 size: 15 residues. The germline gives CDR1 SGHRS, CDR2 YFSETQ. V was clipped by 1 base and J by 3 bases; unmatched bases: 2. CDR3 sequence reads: CASSLTGQGDTEAFF. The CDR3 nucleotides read TGCGCCAGCAGCTTGACGGGACAGGGGGACACTGAAGCTTTCTTT.

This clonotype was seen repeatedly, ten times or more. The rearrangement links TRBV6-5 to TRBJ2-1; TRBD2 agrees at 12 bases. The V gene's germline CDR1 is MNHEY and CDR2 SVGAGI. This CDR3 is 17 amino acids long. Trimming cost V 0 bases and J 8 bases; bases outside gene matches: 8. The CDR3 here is CASSYSLGSSGRDEQFF. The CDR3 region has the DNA TGTGCCAGCAGTTACTCGTTAGGCTCTAGCGGGAGGGATGAGCAGTTCTTC.

The CDR3 sequence is CASSVLLAGNTGELFF. The CDR3 DNA reads as TGTGCCAGCAGTGTTTTACTAGCGGGGAACACCGGGGAGCTGTTTTTT. V usage is TRBV2 and J usage is TRBJ2-2; TRBD2 aligns across 9 bases. J was trimmed by 1 base and V by 4 bases; bases with no gene match: 4. The germline CDR1 and CDR2 sequences are SNHLY and FYNNEI. The CDR3 contains 16 residues.

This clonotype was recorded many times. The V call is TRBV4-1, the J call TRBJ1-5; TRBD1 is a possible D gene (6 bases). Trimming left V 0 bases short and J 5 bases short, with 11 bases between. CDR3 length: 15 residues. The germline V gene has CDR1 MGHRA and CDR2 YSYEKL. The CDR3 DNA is TGCGCCAGCAGCCAAGAACAGGGCTTGTATCAGCCCCAGCATTTT. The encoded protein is CASSQEQGLYQPQHF.

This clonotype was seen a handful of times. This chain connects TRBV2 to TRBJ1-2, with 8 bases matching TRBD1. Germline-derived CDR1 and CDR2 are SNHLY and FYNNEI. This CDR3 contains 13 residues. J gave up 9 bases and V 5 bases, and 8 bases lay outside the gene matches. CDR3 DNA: TGTGCCAGCAGTCTGACAGGGGTTGAAAGCTACACCTTC. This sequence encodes CASSLTGVESYTF. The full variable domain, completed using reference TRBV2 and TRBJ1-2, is EPEVTQTPSHQVTQMGQEVILRCVPISNHLYFYWYRQILGQKVEFLVSFYNNEISEKSEIFDDQFSVERPDGSNFTLKIRSTKLEDSAMYFCASSLTGVESYTFGSGTRLTVV.

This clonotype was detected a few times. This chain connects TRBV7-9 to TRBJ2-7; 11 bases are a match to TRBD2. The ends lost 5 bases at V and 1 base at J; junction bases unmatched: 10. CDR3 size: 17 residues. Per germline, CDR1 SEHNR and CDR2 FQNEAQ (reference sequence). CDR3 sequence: CASSKRTSGSRSYEQYF. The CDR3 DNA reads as TGTGCCAGCAGCAAACGGACTAGCGGGTCCCGTTCCTACGAGCAGTACTTC.

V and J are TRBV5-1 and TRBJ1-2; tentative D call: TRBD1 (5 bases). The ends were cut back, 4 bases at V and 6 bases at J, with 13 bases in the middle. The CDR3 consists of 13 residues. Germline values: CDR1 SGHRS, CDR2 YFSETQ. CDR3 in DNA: TGCGCCAGCAGCAAGGGGTTAAAGGATGGCTACACCTTC. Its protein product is CASSKGLKDGYTF. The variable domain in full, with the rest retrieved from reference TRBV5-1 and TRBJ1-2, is KAGVTQTPRYLIKTRGQQVTLSCSPISGHRSVSWYQQTPGQGLQFLFEYFSETQRNKGNFPGRFSGRQFSNSRSEMNVSTLELGDSALYLCASSKGLKDGYTFGSGTRLTVV.

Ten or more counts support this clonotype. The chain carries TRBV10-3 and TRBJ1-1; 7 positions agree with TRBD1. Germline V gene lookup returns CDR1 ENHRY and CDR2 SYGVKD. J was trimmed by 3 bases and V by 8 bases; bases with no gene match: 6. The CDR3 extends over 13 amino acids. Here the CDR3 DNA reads TGTGCCATCTTCCGACAGGGTGACACTGAAGCTTTCTTT. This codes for CAIFRQGDTEAFF.

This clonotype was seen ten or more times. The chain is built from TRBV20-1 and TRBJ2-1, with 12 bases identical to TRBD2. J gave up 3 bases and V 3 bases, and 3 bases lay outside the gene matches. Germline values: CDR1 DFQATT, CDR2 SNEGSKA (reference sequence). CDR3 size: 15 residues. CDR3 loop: CSASSTSGSYNEQFF. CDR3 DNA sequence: TGCAGTGCTAGCTCGACTAGCGGGAGCTACAATGAGCAGTTCTTC.

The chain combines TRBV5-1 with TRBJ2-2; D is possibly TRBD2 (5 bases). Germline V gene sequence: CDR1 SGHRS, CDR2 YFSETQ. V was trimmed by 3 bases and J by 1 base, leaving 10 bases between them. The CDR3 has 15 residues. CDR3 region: CASSSGIGNTGELFF. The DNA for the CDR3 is TGCGCCAGCAGCTCCGGGATAGGGAACACCGGGGAGCTGTTTTTT.

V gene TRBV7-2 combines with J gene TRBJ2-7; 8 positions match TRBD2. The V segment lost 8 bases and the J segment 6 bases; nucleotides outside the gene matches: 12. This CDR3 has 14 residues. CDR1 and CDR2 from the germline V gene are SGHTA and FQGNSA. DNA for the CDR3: TGTGCCAGCTCCCTCGGGCGGGGGGCTCTCGAGCAGTACTTC. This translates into CASSLGRGALEQYF.

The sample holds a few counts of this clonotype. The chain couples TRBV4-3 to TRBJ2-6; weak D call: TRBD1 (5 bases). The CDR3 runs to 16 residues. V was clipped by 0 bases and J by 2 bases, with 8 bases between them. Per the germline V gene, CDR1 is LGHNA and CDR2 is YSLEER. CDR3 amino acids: CASSQDLGAGANVLTF. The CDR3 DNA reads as TGCGCCAGCAGCCAAGACCTAGGGGCTGGGGCCAACGTCCTGACTTTC.

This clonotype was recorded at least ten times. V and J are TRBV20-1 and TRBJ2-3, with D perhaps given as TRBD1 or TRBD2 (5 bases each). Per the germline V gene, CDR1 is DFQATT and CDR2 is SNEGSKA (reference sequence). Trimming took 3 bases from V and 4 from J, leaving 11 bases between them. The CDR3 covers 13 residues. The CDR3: CSASGTMSDTQYF. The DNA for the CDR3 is TGCAGTGCTAGTGGGACCATGTCAGATACGCAGTATTTT.

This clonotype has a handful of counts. The CDR3 loop reads CAISGDRENEQYV. DNA of the CDR3: TGTGCCATCAGTGGCGACAGGGAGAACGAGCAGTACGTC. J is TRBJ2-7 and V is TRBV10-3, with 7 bases lining up with TRBD1. Unmatched junction bases numbered 5, after V lost 4 bases and J lost 5 bases. Germline values: CDR1 ENHRY, CDR2 SYGVKD. The CDR3 spans 13 residues.

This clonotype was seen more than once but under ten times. CDR3 DNA sequence: TGTGCCAGCTCAACTGACCCACTGTCGGAAAAACTGTTTTTT. Translation gives CASSTDPLSEKLFF. The rearrangement joins TRBV12-3 or TRBV12-4 to TRBJ1-4; D unresolved. Between the trimmed V and J ends, which lost 8 bases and 8 bases, there was a span of 18 bases. CDR3 length: 14 residues.

CDR3 residues: CASSQLPGQGYNEQFF. CDR3 bases: TGTGCCAGCAGCCAGCTGCCGGGACAGGGGTACAATGAGCAGTTCTTC. The V call is TRBV21-1, the J call TRBJ2-1; TRBD1 is taken as the D call from the table, unchecked against the DNA. TRBV21-1 is recorded as a pseudogene. This CDR3 region has 16 residues.

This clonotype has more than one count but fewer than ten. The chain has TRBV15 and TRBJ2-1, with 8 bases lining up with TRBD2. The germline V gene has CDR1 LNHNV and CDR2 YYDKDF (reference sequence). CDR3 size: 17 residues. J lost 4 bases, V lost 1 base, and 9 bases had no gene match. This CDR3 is CATSRGSVAGTYNEQFF. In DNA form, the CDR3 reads TGTGCCACCAGCAGAGGATCAGTAGCGGGGACTTACAATGAGCAGTTCTTC.

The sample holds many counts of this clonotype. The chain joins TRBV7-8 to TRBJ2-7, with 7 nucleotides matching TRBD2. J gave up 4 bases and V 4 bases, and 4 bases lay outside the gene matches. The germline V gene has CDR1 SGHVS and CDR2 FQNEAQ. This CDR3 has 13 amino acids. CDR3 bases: TGTGCCAGCAGCTGGGGGGGGGGTTACGAGCAGTACGTC. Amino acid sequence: CASSWGGGYEQYV.